Below, 25 T cell receptor beta chains from the same sample are listed, as sequenced in a study of Graves' ophthalmopathy and Graves' hyperthyroidism. Amplified material comprised TCR beta CDR3 regions derived from RNA transcripts. The workflow started with a first-round RT-PCR run with HTBI primers and then moved on to a second-round multiplex PCR. Via MiXCR, TCRdb re-called the multiplex PCR reads, giving one row per CDR3 protein. In the table there are approximately 330,000 distinct CDR3 sequences, 15% to 20% of which are singletons. Sequenced sample: peripheral blood. The source is an adult man with Graves' ophthalmopathy.

This clonotype was counted ten times or more. The rearrangement links TRBV11-2 to TRBJ2-3; 7 nucleotides align to TRBD1. The CDR3 extends over 16 amino acids. J was trimmed by 2 bases and V by 5 bases; bases with no gene match: 10. Germline loops: CDR1 SGHAT, CDR2 FQNNGV. The CDR3 DNA sequence: TGTGCCAGCAGCCCTAACCTGGACAGGCCCACAGATACGCAGTATTTT. Its protein is CASSPNLDRPTDTQYF. The variable domain in full, with the rest retrieved from reference TRBV11-2 and TRBJ2-3, is EAGVAQSPRYKIIEKRQSVAFWCNPISGHATLYWYQQILGQGPKLLIQFQNNGVVDDSQLPKDRFSAERLKGVDSTLKIQPAKLEDSAVYLCASSPNLDRPTDTQYFGPGTRLTVL.

This clonotype was picked up many times. This chain joins TRBV20-1 and TRBJ1-5, with D hard to call. The CDR3 is made up of 17 amino acids. Germline-derived CDR1 and CDR2 are DFQATT and SNEGSKA (reference sequence). V lost 1 base, J lost 0 bases, and 16 bases lay in between. The CDR3: CSARALTQFNSNQPQHF. The CDR3 DNA is TGCAGTGCTAGAGCCTTAACTCAGTTCAATAGCAATCAGCCCCAGCATTTT.

This clonotype has at least ten counts. V is TRBV19 and J is TRBJ2-2; the D is unclear. Germline V gene data show CDR1 as LNHDA and CDR2 as SQIVND (reference sequence). This CDR3 has 14 residues. Trimming shortened V by 5 bases and J by 0 bases, and 7 bases separated the two germline ends. The CDR3 reads CASSVTANTGELFF. Here the CDR3 DNA reads TGTGCCAGTAGTGTGACGGCGAACACCGGGGAGCTGTTTTTT.

The V gene is TRBV7-2, the J gene TRBJ2-5; D possibly corresponds to TRBD1 (6 bases). The V end lost 4 bases, the J end lost 2 bases, and 14 bases lay between the germline ends. Germline V gene lookup returns CDR1 SGHTA and CDR2 FQGNSA. The CDR3 contains 15 residues. The CDR3 sequence: CASSYSGTRQETQYF. The CDR3 DNA sequence: TGTGCCAGCAGCTACTCCGGGACACGACAAGAGACCCAGTACTTC.

This clonotype was found once. A much larger clone differs by one base, so this may be a read error. This sequence joins TRBV28 and TRBJ2-7, with TRBD2 matching over 7 bases. V lost 7 bases to trimming and J lost 3 bases; unmatched junction nucleotides: 9. The CDR3 is made up of 14 amino acids. Germline loops: CDR1 MDHEN, CDR2 SYDVKM. CDR3 nucleotide sequence: TGTGCCAGCACCGTAGAGTGGGGGGGCTACGAGCAGTACTTC. Protein: CASTVEWGGYEQYF.

In its sample, this clonotype was seen many times. This sequence joins TRBV20-1 and TRBJ2-1; tentative D call: TRBD2 (5 bases). Germline CDR1 and CDR2: DFQATT and SNEGSKA (reference sequence). The CDR3 runs 15 residues. Deletions cut 3 bases from V and 2 bases from J, with 14 bases between. Here the CDR3 DNA reads TGCAGTGCTAGTCGAGGGCCTCAAGCCTACAATGAGCAGTTCTTC. Amino acids: CSASRGPQAYNEQFF.

This clonotype was counted ten times or more. The chain uses TRBV6-2 or TRBV6-3 and TRBJ2-7; D not resolved. V lost 1 base to trimming and J lost 7 bases, with 14 bases between them. The germline CDR1 and CDR2 sequences are MNHEY and SVGEGT. The CDR3 consists of 14 residues. CDR3 sequence reads: CASSYYGSLREQYF. Here the CDR3 DNA reads TGTGCCAGCAGTTACTACGGCTCCCTGAGGGAGCAGTACTTC.

This clonotype came up a few times. With a much larger clone just one base away, this may be a read error. The gene calls are TRBV6-1 and TRBJ2-7; 8 bases line up with TRBD1. Germline V lookup: CDR1 MNHNS, CDR2 SASEGT. The CDR3 length is 13 residues. CDR3 sequence reads: CVSNRGQDYEQYF. Here the CDR3 DNA reads TGTGTCAGCAACCGGGGACAGGACTACGAGCAGTACTTC.

This clonotype has ten or more counts. J is TRBJ1-1 and V is TRBV6-5; 11 bases are a match to TRBD1. CDR3 length: 15 residues. CDR1 is MNHEY and CDR2 is SVGAGI in the germline V gene. Trimming took 2 bases from V and 4 from J; bases not matched to a gene: 3. DNA of the CDR3: TGTGCCAGCAGTTACGGGACAGGGGGACCCACTGAAGCTTTCTTT. It translates to CASSYGTGGPTEAFF.

Many counts were recorded for this clonotype. The V gene is TRBV6-5, the J gene TRBJ2-5; D not resolved. The CDR3 is made up of 13 amino acids. The germline V gene encodes CDR1 MNHEY and CDR2 SVGAGI. V was trimmed by 6 bases and J by 2 bases, leaving 10 bases between them. This CDR3 reads CASRGRQQETQYF. CDR3 nucleotides: TGTGCCAGCAGGGGCAGGCAACAAGAGACCCAGTACTTC.

This clonotype was counted at least ten times. The chain is built from TRBV28 and TRBJ2-1; 7 positions match TRBD1. The length of the CDR3 is 16 residues. V shed 1 base, J shed 1 base, and the junction held 4 bases outside the gene matches. CDR1 and CDR2 from the germline V gene are MDHEN and SYDVKM. CDR3 amino acids: CASSLLGTESYNEQFF. CDR3 coding DNA: TGTGCCAGCAGTTTATTGGGGACAGAGTCCTACAATGAGCAGTTCTTC. The variable domain in full, completed from reference TRBV28 and TRBJ2-1, reads DVKVTQSSRYLVKRTGEKVFLECVQDMDHENMFWYRQDPGLGLRLIYFSYDVKMKEKGDIPEGYSVSREKKERFSLILESASTNQTSMYLCASSLLGTESYNEQFFGPGTRLTVL.

Here the CDR3 reads CASNGNPYEQYF. CDR3 DNA: TGTGCCAGCAATGGTAACCCCTACGAGCAGTACTTC. V usage is TRBV7-2 and J usage is TRBJ2-7; D is undetermined. The length of the CDR3 is 12 residues. Germline CDR1 SGHTA, CDR2 FQGNSA. Between the trimmed V and J ends, which lost 7 bases and 2 bases, there was a span of 9 bases. The full variable domain, rest sourced from reference TRBV7-2 and TRBJ2-7, is GAGVSQSPSNKVTEKGKDVELRCDPISGHTALYWYRQSLGQGLEFLIYFQGNSAPDKSGLPSDRFSAERTGGSVSTLTIQRTQQEDSAVYLCASNGNPYEQYFGPGTRLTVT.

This clonotype was observed at least ten times. The V gene is TRBV6-5, the J gene TRBJ2-7; the match to TRBD1 covers 7 bases. The CDR3 extends over 15 amino acids. V lost 2 bases to trimming and J lost 1 base; unmatched junction nucleotides: 5. The germline V gene has CDR1 MNHEY and CDR2 SVGAGI. The CDR3 here is CASSYTRDRSYEQYF. CDR3 coding DNA: TGTGCCAGCAGTTACACTCGGGACAGATCCTACGAGCAGTACTTC.

This clonotype was recorded at least ten times. The V call is TRBV2, the J call TRBJ1-5; D is unclear. Germline values: CDR1 SNHLY, CDR2 FYNNEI. Trimming took off 5 bases at V and 4 bases at J, with 12 bases between the two ends. The CDR3 contains 14 residues. The CDR3 region has the DNA TGTGCCAGCAGTACCGGACGGTCGAATCAGCCCCAGCATTTT. This translates into CASSTGRSNQPQHF.

The table lists this clonotype with a few counts. The rearrangement joins TRBV29-1 to TRBJ1-5, with 8 bases identical to TRBD1. Germline values: CDR1 SQVTM, CDR2 ANQGSEA. The CDR3 extends over 16 amino acids. Trimming took 5 bases from V and 3 from J; bases not matched to a gene: 12. The CDR3: CSVFGLSRGHNQPQHF. The DNA of the CDR3 is TGCAGCGTTTTCGGGCTTAGCAGGGGGCACAATCAGCCCCAGCATTTT.

In this sample, this clonotype turned up many times. CDR3 sequence (DNA): TGCAGTGCTAGTAGGAGCGGCAGGGGGAACACTGAAGCTTTCTTT. It translates to CSASRSGRGNTEAFF. V gene TRBV20-1 combines with J gene TRBJ1-1; possibly TRBD1 for D (6 bases). Germline V lookup: CDR1 DFQATT, CDR2 SNEGSKA (reference sequence). The CDR3 spans 15 residues. V shed 3 bases and J shed 1 base, with 15 bases lying between them.

The sample holds many counts of this clonotype. The chain is built from TRBV11-2 and TRBJ2-7; D is possibly TRBD1 or TRBD2 (5 bases each). The CDR3 contains 14 residues. Germline CDR1 and CDR2: SGHAT and FQNNGV. The V end lost 5 bases, the J end lost 6 bases, and 17 bases lay between the germline ends. The CDR3 DNA sequence: TGTGCCAGCAGCCCCCGGGGCCTTGCGGTCGAGCAGTACTTC. The encoded protein is CASSPRGLAVEQYF.

The chain is built from TRBV27 and TRBJ2-7; unclear D gene. From germline, CDR1 is MNHEY and CDR2 SMNVEV (reference sequence). Deletions cut 3 bases from V and 6 bases from J, with 9 bases between. The CDR3 is made up of 12 amino acids. CDR3 amino acids: CASSFPLGEQYF. The CDR3 region has the DNA TGTGCCAGCAGTTTTCCACTTGGCGAGCAGTACTTC.

This clonotype was counted at least ten times. The rearrangement links TRBV7-2 to TRBJ1-6, with TRBD1 matching 8 bases. Per germline, CDR1 SGHTA and CDR2 FQGNSA. V gave up 1 base and J gave up 4 bases; unmatched junction bases: 6. The CDR3 contains 17 residues. The CDR3 reads CASSLDWTGSYNSPLHF. The CDR3, as DNA: TGTGCCAGCAGCTTAGACTGGACAGGGTCATATAATTCACCCCTCCACTTT.

This clonotype was seen repeatedly, ten times or more. V usage is TRBV6-1 and J usage is TRBJ2-5; TRBD1 matches 7 bases. V gave up 4 bases and J gave up 2 bases; unmatched junction bases: 4. Germline V CDR1 and CDR2: MNHNS, SASEGT. The CDR3 runs to 14 residues. The CDR3 region has the DNA TGTGCCAGCAGTGTTGGACAGGATCAAGAGACCCAGTACTTC. Amino acids: CASSVGQDQETQYF.

At least ten counts were recorded for this clonotype. V gene TRBV29-1 combines with J gene TRBJ1-1; TRBD1 might be the D (5 bases). Germline V CDR1 and CDR2: SQVTM, ANQGSEA. The CDR3 has 17 amino acids. Trimming pared 8 bases from V and 3 bases from J, leaving 28 bases between. Written as DNA, the CDR3 is TGCAGCACACGGGGGAAGAGACCGCCCGCTGGGGACACTGAAGCTTTCTTT. This sequence encodes CSTRGKRPPAGDTEAFF.

This clonotype was seen ten or more times. V and J are TRBV28 and TRBJ1-5; maybe TRBD1 (6 bases). The CDR3 is 15 residues long. Germline lookup yields CDR1 MDHEN and CDR2 SYDVKM. V was shortened by 7 bases and J by 2 bases, with 15 bases between the two germline ends. Here the CDR3 reads CASIDRGGGNQPQHF. The CDR3 DNA follows: TGTGCCAGCATTGATAGGGGGGGAGGCAATCAGCCCCAGCATTTT.

This clonotype was recorded at least ten times. The chain uses TRBV7-9 and TRBJ2-5; D unclear. This CDR3 region has 14 residues. V was clipped by 8 bases and J by 1 base, with 14 bases between them. Germline V gene sequence: CDR1 SEHNR, CDR2 FQNEAQ (reference sequence). The CDR3: CASSPARGQETQYF. The CDR3 DNA reads TGTGCCAGCTCACCCGCACGCGGCCAAGAGACCCAGTACTTC. Drawing the rest from reference TRBV7-9 and TRBJ2-5, the complete variable domain is DTGVSQNPRHKITKRGQNVTFRCDPISEHNRLYWYRQTLGQGPEFLTYFQNEAQLEKSRLLSDRFSAERPKGSFSTLEIQRTEQGDSAMYLCASSPARGQETQYFGPGTRLLVL.

This clonotype was recorded many times. This chain uses TRBV30 with TRBJ1-2, with a possible D match to TRBD1 (5 bases). Germline loops: CDR1 GTSNPN, CDR2 SVGIG (reference sequence). Trimming removed 3 bases from V and 4 bases from J, with 12 bases in between. The CDR3 runs 13 residues. CDR3 protein: CAWSKRQIYGYTF. The CDR3 DNA follows: TGTGCCTGGAGCAAGCGACAGATCTATGGCTACACCTTC.

The sample holds many counts of this clonotype. The chain employs TRBV6-1 and TRBJ1-5, with D maybe TRBD1 (5 bases). The CDR3 spans 14 residues. Germline V gene data show CDR1 as MNHNS and CDR2 as SASEGT. Trimming shortened V by 5 bases and J by 3 bases, and 11 bases separated the two germline ends. CDR3 sequence: CASSRDHPNQPQHF. The DNA for the CDR3 is TGTGCCAGCAGTCGGGACCATCCCAATCAGCCCCAGCATTTT.